What follows describes a single T cell receptor beta chain. The antigen it binds to is not known. Qualities for individual bases were not recorded, and no much larger clone is one base off. The donors were healthy, HIV-negative adults who had no recently reported acute infections or vaccinations. Every donor was a Caucasian adult living in Nashville, Tennessee, USA. CD4+ T cells were enriched by magnetic negative selection, after which naive cells were positively selected on CD45RA and the negative fraction was taken as the memory subset. After blood collection by leukapheresis, PBMCs were isolated using Ficoll-Histopaque density gradient centrifugation and then cryopreserved in the vapor phase of liquid nitrogen. Analytical flow cytometry was used to check the purity and quantity of each magnetically sorted T cell population. Genomic DNA was isolated from every sorted fraction and measured by UV absorbance on a Nanodrop 2000c.

TCR CDR3 regions were amplified from genomic DNA by multiplex PCR using the deep immunoSEQ assay. Extracted genomic DNA from each cell subset was spread evenly across all wells of several immunoSEQ 96-well plates, with each plate serving as a replicate. For sorted subsets, about 200 ng genomic DNA, equal to 30,000 to 35,000 T cell genomes, was loaded into each replicate PCR. Purified libraries were quantified with a Qubit 3.0 fluorometer, sized on a Bioanalyzer 2100, and re-quantified with the KAPA Library Quantification kit. Every immunoSEQ 96-well plate was sequenced on a separate single-read 150-cycle Illumina NextSeq 550 flow cell. The source study handled its data this way. The immunoSEQ output contained only junctional sequences without quality scores, so filtering could not match that applied to full-length reads. To assign V/J genes and CDR3, sequences were annotated using PyIR, a Python wrapper for IgBLAST v1.9, with IMGT germline references. Reads with weak V/J assignments (E-value above 1e-6), missing CDR3, stop codons, out-of-frame junctions, or ambiguous translated residues were removed. V3J clonotypes were defined by identical inferred V gene, J gene, and CDR3 amino acid sequence. Percentage overlap between repertoires was computed as shared unique clonotypes divided by the size of the smaller repertoire. RTK rarefaction, the Chao1 estimator, and Recon v2.1 estimates of unobserved clonotypes were used to assess repertoire richness. OLGA was used to compute generation probabilities for all TCRbeta clonotypes that the gDNA method yielded from a handful of donors. Drawn from immuneACCESS, this table holds only the in-frame rearrangements with V and J called that TCRdb kept. Clones are partly lost; checked studies trace under half to an unresolved V gene and leave the rest unexplained. V, J and clone size derive from that table, while D and trimming were established from the DNA sequence. In all, the sample holds about 960,000 clones, and about three quarters of those were seen once. The top ten hold approximately 1.5% of the sample.

This sample is drawn from a study of shared clonotypes between healthy human individuals (dated by TCRdb to between 2020 and 2021). Some background on the complete study: The cohort included a few men and a couple of women between 18 and 49 years of age. For each donor, three plates each were used for CD4 naive and CD4 memory, two plates were used for CD8 naive, and one plate was used for CD8 memory. The study deeply sequenced blood TCR repertoires of five healthy adults to estimate repertoire size and the extent of clonotype sharing between individuals. To increase sequencing depth and limit assay-specific biases, TCR repertoire library preparation and sequencing were carried out by different laboratories using diverse techniques. Leukapheresis yielded between about 0.94 and 8.9 billion PBMCs per donor. What the authors observed across the whole study: Rarefaction of sorted-subset datasets indicated incomplete sequencing despite the large sequencing depth. Across a handful of donors, roughly 5.1% of naive CD4, approximately 3.6% of naive CD8, about 2.3% of memory CD4, and roughly 0.41% of memory CD8 clonotypes were shared. Compared with non-shared clonotypes, the clonotypes found in all four sorted-subset donors had higher generation probabilities. Pairwise subsampling led to the expectation that sequencing depth would affect the degree of clonotype sharing among donors. Because the study included only a small number of donors, the genetic and exposure-history diversity represented was limited. Only blood was sampled, and tissue TCR repertoires likely differ from those in blood. Estimated clonotype richness was generally larger for naive than for memory subsets.

The sequence was obtained from a young man in good health. Sequenced material: memory CD4+ T cells sorted from blood. Explained via the paper, the cell subset or site label denotes: CD45RA-negative fraction.

Here is the DNA: TGTGCCAGCACAGACAGGGTTTTGACCACTGAAGCTTTCTTT. It codes for CASTDRVLTTEAFF. The chain uses TRBV7-2 and TRBJ1-1, and 7 bases in between align with TRBD1. For this chain, trimming is 7 bases at the V end and 4 bases at the J end, and the number of junction bases without a gene match is 9. In the germline V gene, CDR1 corresponds to SGHTA and CDR2 to FQGNSA. Spanning cysteine to phenylalanine, the CDR3 consists of 14 amino acids. Only CDR3 DNA remains: 42 bases, in frame from the first base.